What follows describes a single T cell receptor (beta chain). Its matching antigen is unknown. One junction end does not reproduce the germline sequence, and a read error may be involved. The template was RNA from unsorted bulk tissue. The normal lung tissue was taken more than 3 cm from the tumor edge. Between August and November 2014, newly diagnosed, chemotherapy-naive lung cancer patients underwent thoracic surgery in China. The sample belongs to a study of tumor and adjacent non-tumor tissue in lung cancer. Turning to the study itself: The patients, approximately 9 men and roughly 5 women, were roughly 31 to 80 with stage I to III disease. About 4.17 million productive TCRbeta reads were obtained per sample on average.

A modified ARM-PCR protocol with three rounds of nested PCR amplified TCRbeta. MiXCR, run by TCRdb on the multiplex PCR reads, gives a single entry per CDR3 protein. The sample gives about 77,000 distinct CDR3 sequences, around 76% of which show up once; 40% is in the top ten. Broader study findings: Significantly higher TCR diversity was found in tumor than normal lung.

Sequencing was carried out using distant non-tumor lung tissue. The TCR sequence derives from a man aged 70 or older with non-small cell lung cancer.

CDR3 nucleotide sequence: TGTGCCAGCAGCTTCAGGCAAAGAAACCTGCAAACTGAAGCTCTATTT. Translation: CASSFRQRNLQTEALF. V is TRBV11-3 and J is TRBJ1-1; D is unresolved. The CDR3 runs 16 residues. Germline lookup yields CDR1 SGHNT and CDR2 YENEEA.